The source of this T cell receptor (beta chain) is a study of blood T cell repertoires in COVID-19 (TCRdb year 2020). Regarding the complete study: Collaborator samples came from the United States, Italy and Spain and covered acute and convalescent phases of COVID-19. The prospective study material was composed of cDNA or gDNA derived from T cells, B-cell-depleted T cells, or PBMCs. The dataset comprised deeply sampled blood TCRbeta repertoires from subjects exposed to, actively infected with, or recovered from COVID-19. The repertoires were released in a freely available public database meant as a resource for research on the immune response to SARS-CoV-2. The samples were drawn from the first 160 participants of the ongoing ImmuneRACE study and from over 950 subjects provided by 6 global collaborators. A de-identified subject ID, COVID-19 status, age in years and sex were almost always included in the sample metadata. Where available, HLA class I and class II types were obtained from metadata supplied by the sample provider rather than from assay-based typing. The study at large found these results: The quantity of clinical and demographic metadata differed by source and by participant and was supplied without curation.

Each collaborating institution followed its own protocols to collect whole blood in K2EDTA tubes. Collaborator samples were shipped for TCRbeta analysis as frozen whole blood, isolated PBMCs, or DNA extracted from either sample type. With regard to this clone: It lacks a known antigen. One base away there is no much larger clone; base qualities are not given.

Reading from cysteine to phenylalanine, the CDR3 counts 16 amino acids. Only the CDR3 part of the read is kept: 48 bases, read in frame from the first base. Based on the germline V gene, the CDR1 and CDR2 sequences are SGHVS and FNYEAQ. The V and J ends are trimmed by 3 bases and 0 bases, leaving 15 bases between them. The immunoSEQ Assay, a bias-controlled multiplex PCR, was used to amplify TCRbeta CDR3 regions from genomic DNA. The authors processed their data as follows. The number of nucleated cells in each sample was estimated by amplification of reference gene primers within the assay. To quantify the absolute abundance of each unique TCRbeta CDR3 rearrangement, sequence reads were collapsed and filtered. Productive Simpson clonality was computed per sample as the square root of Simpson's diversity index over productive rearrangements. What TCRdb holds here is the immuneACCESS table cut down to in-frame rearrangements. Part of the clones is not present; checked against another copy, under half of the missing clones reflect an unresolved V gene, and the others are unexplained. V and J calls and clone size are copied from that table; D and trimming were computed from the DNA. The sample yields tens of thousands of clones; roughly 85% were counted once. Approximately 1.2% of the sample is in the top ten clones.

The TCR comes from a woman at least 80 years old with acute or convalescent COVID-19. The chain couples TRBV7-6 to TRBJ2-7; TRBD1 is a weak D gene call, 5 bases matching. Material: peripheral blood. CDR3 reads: CASSFSRTPSSYEQYF. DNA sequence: TGTGCCAGCAGCTTTTCAAGGACACCAAGCTCCTACGAGCAGTACTTC.